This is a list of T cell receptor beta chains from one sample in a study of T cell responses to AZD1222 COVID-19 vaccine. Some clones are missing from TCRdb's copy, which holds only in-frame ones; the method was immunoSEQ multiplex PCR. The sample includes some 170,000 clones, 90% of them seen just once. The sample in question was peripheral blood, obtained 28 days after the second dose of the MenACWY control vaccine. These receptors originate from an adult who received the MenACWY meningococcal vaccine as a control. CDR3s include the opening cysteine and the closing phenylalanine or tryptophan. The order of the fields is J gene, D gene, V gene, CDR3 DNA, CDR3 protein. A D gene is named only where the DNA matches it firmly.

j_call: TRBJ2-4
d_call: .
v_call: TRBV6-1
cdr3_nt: TGTGCCAGCAGTGTCCAGAGCCTACTAGCCAAAAACATTCAGTACTTC
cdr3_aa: CASSVQSLLAKNIQYF

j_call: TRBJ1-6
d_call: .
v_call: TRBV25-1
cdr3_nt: TGTGCCAGCAGTCGGACTAACCGGAATTCACCCCTCCACTTT
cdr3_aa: CASSRTNRNSPLHF

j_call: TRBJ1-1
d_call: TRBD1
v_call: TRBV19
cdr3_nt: TGTGCCAGTAGTATATTCAGGGGGCAAAAAGTAGCTTTCTTT
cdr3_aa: CASSIFRGQKVAFF

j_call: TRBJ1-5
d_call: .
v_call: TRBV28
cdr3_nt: TGTGCCAGCAGTTCCATTTACGCCGGGAAGTCAAATCAGCCCCAGCATTTT
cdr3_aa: CASSSIYAGKSNQPQHF

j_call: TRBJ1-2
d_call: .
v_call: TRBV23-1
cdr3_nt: TGCGCCAGCACTCGTCAGGGGCAGGGAAGCTATGGCTACACCTTC
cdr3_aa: CASTRQGQGSYGYTF

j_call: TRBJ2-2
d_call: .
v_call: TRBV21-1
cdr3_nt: TGTGCCGCTGCGACAGGGGATGAGGTCGGGGAGCTGTTTTTT
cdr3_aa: CAAATGDEVGELFF

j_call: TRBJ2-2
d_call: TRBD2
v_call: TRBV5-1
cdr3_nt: TGCGCCAGCAGAACTAGCGGGGGGCTGAACACCGGGGAGCTGTTTTTT
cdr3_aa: CASRTSGGLNTGELFF

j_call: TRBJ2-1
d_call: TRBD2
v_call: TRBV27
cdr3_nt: TGTGCCAGCAGTTTCGAGGGCGGGAGAGTCAATGAGCAGTTCTTC
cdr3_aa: CASSFEGGRVNEQFF

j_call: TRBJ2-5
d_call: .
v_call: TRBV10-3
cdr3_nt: TGTGCCATCAGTGGGTCACTAGAGGAGACCCAGTACTTC
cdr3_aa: CAISGSLEETQYF

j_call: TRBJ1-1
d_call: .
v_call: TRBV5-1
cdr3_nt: TGCGCCAGCAGCTTGATGGAGGACACTGAAGCTTTCTTT
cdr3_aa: CASSLMEDTEAFF